These T cell receptor beta chains were read from a single sample in a study of CD8 T cells in acute hepatitis C reinfection. TCRdb keeps only in-frame clones here, not all; method: immunoSEQ multiplex PCR. This sample has about 38,000 clones, with 70% to 90% found just once. The sequencing sample was made of naive CD8+ T cells from PBMCs. Receptor source: a young woman who spontaneously cleared hepatitis C infection. The CDR3 runs from the conserved cysteine through the conserved F or W. D genes are given only for firm matches. Only some rows state a clone size, as once, few, many or a class for expanded clones.

j_call d_call v_call clone_size cdr3_aa cdr3_nt
TRBJ2-5 TRBD2 TRBV9 - CASSVGISGPRWETQYF TGTGCCAGCAGCGTAGGTATTAGCGGGCCTCGGTGGGAGACCCAGTACTTC
TRBJ1-6 - TRBV15 - CATSRDIGPRNPPLHF TGTGCCACCAGCAGAGATATTGGACCGCGAAACCCGCCCCTCCACTTT
TRBJ2-1 - TRBV27 - CASSLGGANNEQFF TGTGCCAGCAGTTTAGGGGGCGCCAACAATGAGCAGTTCTTC
TRBJ2-7 - TRBV27 - CASSLQGLSEQYF TGTGCCAGCAGTTTACAGGGACTCTCCGAGCAGTACTTC
TRBJ1-1 - TRBV9 - CASTQGVGNTEAFF TGTGCCAGCACCCAGGGAGTCGGCAACACTGAAGCTTTCTTT
TRBJ1-6 TRBD1 TRBV11-2 - CASSPQSGQGRNSPLHF TGTGCCAGCAGCCCTCAATCCGGACAGGGTAGAAATTCACCCCTCCACTTT
TRBJ2-2 TRBD1 TRBV13 - CASSPGQLELFF TGTGCCAGCAGCCCGGGACAGTTGGAGCTGTTTTTT
TRBJ1-2 - TRBV6-5 - CASSSTSPYGYTF TGTGCCAGCAGCTCCACATCGCCCTATGGCTACACCTTC
TRBJ1-2 - TRBV29-1 few CSVEDRPGLDGYTF TGCAGCGTTGAAGATCGTCCAGGCCTGGATGGCTACACCTTC
TRBJ2-5 - TRBV6-6 few CAISVGGAETQYF TGTGCCATTTCCGTAGGGGGGGCAGAGACCCAGTACTTC
TRBJ2-1 TRBD2 TRBV7-9 - CASGGSGSNRRNEQFF TGTGCCAGCGGCGGCAGCGGGAGTAATAGGCGCAATGAGCAGTTCTTC
TRBJ1-6 TRBD1 TRBV11-2 - CASSLGGTGAYNSPLHF TGTGCCAGCAGCTTAGGCGGGACAGGAGCTTATAATTCACCCCTCCACTTT
TRBJ2-2 TRBD1 TRBV7-8 - CASRSGTGPTGELFF TGTGCCAGCAGGTCCGGGACAGGTCCCACCGGGGAGCTGTTTTTT
TRBJ2-7 - TRBV5-6 - CASSLAGVAYEQYF TGTGCCAGCAGCTTGGCGGGAGTAGCCTACGAGCAGTACTTC
TRBJ1-1 - TRBV19 - CASSIDLGQLQAFF TGTGCCAGTAGTATAGATCTAGGGCAGTTGCAAGCTTTCTTT
TRBJ1-2 TRBD1 TRBV15 - CATGTEGYGYTF TGTGCCACCGGGACAGAAGGCTATGGCTACACCTTC
TRBJ1-1 - TRBV9 - CASSGGAHTEAFF TGTGCCAGCAGCGGGGGGGCGCACACTGAAGCTTTCTTT
TRBJ1-3 - TRBV29-1 - CSVEGAASQSGNTIYF TGCAGCGTTGAAGGGGCAGCATCACAATCTGGAAACACCATATATTTT
TRBJ1-1 - TRBV2 few CASRAGVNTEAFF TGTGCCAGCAGGGCGGGAGTGAACACTGAAGCTTTCTTT
TRBJ1-3 - TRBV5-6 - CASSFGGGGNTIYF TGTGCCAGCAGCTTCGGGGGTGGTGGAAACACCATATATTTT
TRBJ1-1 - TRBV5-4 once CASSLEVTGSTEAFF TGTGCCAGCAGCTTGGAGGTGACAGGAAGCACTGAAGCTTTCTTT
TRBJ2-7 - TRBV7-9 - CASSLSGVGYEQYF TGTGCCAGCAGCTTATCCGGTGTCGGCTACGAGCAGTACTTC
TRBJ2-3 - TRBV4-1 - CASSQDGAGTSTDTQYF TGCGCCAGCAGCCAAGACGGCGCGGGAACTAGCACAGATACGCAGTATTTT
TRBJ2-1 TRBD2 TRBV19 - CASCGGRADEQFF TGTGCCAGTTGTGGCGGGAGGGCCGATGAGCAGTTCTTC
TRBJ2-5 - TRBV9 - CASSLRGQPQETQYF TGTGCCAGCAGCCTACGTGGGCAACCGCAAGAGACCCAGTACTTC
TRBJ1-1 - TRBV27 few CASSLGPGADTEAFF TGTGCCAGCAGTCTAGGTCCGGGGGCCGACACTGAAGCTTTCTTT
TRBJ1-4 TRBD1 TRBV19 - CASSIVDRATTNEKLFF TGTGCCAGTAGTATAGTGGACAGGGCGACAACTAATGAAAAACTGTTTTTT
TRBJ2-1 - TRBV11-1 - CASSSRTQNEQFF TGTGCCAGCAGCTCAAGGACGCAGAATGAGCAGTTCTTC